These T cell receptor beta chains were read from a single sample in a study of technical replicates of blood from a handful of donors. Some clones are missing from TCRdb's copy, which holds only in-frame ones; the method was immunoSEQ multiplex PCR. The sample yields 13,000 to 15,000 clones, almost 85% seen once. The sequenced sample consisted of PBMCs. The source of these receptors is a human donor in good health. CDR3s include the opening cysteine and the closing phenylalanine or tryptophan. The D gene is left open where the match is weak. Clone size is stated in some rows and not others, as once, few, many or a class when expanded.

d_gene: TRBD1
v_gene: TRBV28
j_gene: TRBJ2-4
abundance: -
CDR3nt: TGTGCCAGCAGTTCACAGGGGGCGAACATTCAGTACTTC
CDR3aa: CASSSQGANIQYF

d_gene: -
v_gene: TRBV30
j_gene: TRBJ2-2
abundance: -
CDR3nt: TGTGCCTGGAGGCGGCCGAACACCGGGGAGCTGTTTTTT
CDR3aa: CAWRRPNTGELFF

d_gene: -
v_gene: TRBV7-6
j_gene: TRBJ1-1
abundance: -
CDR3nt: TGTGCCAGCAGCGTGGAGCCCCACACTGAAGCTTTCTTT
CDR3aa: CASSVEPHTEAFF

d_gene: TRBD2
v_gene: TRBV5-4
j_gene: TRBJ2-3
abundance: -
CDR3nt: TGTGCCAGCAGCCCACGGACTAGCGGGAGTTGGAATACGCAGTATTTT
CDR3aa: CASSPRTSGSWNTQYF

d_gene: TRBD2
v_gene: TRBV18
j_gene: TRBJ2-3
abundance: -
CDR3nt: TGTGCCAGCTCACCACCAAGCGGGAGGACCACAGATACGCAGTATTTT
CDR3aa: CASSPPSGRTTDTQYF

d_gene: TRBD1
v_gene: TRBV19
j_gene: TRBJ1-4
abundance: -
CDR3nt: TGTGCCAGTAGCTTCTACAGGGGGCGGTTTCAGGATGAAAAACTGTTTTTT
CDR3aa: CASSFYRGRFQDEKLFF

d_gene: -
v_gene: TRBV27
j_gene: TRBJ2-7
abundance: -
CDR3nt: TGTGCCAGCAGAACGACAGGTTCCTACGAGCAGTACTTC
CDR3aa: CASRTTGSYEQYF

d_gene: TRBD2
v_gene: TRBV10-2
j_gene: TRBJ2-7
abundance: -
CDR3nt: TGCGCCTCCTCCCAGCGGGAGGGCCACGAGCAGTACTTC
CDR3aa: CASSQREGHEQYF

d_gene: TRBD1
v_gene: TRBV18
j_gene: TRBJ1-4
abundance: -
CDR3nt: TGTGCCAGCTCACCGTCCGGGACAGATTCTGAAAAACTGTTTTTT
CDR3aa: CASSPSGTDSEKLFF

d_gene: -
v_gene: TRBV14
j_gene: TRBJ1-2
abundance: -
CDR3nt: TGTGCCAGCAGCCCCCTCGGAGCTAACTATGGCTACACCTTC
CDR3aa: CASSPLGANYGYTF

d_gene: TRBD1
v_gene: TRBV11-2
j_gene: TRBJ1-1
abundance: -
CDR3nt: TGTGCCAGCAGCTTATTTAGGCAGGGGGCGGCTGAAGCTTTCTTT
CDR3aa: CASSLFRQGAAEAFF

d_gene: -
v_gene: TRBV5-1
j_gene: TRBJ2-2
abundance: -
CDR3nt: TGCGCCAGCAGCTTGTTAATCGGGGAGCTGTTTTTT
CDR3aa: CASSLLIGELFF

d_gene: -
v_gene: TRBV28
j_gene: TRBJ1-4
abundance: -
CDR3nt: TGTGCCAGCAGTGAACAGGGATTAAATGAAAAACTGTTTTTT
CDR3aa: CASSEQGLNEKLFF

d_gene: TRBD2
v_gene: TRBV4-2
j_gene: TRBJ2-5
abundance: -
CDR3nt: TGTGCCAGCAGCCCATCACTAGCGGGAGAGACCCAGTACTTC
CDR3aa: CASSPSLAGETQYF

d_gene: TRBD1
v_gene: TRBV5-1
j_gene: TRBJ1-2
abundance: -
CDR3nt: TGCGCCAGCAGCGAGGGACAGCCCACGAATGGCTACACCTTC
CDR3aa: CASSEGQPTNGYTF

d_gene: TRBD1
v_gene: TRBV9
j_gene: TRBJ2-2
abundance: -
CDR3nt: TGTGCCAGCAGCCTCCGGACAGGGGGTGCCACCGGGGAGCTGTTTTTT
CDR3aa: CASSLRTGGATGELFF

d_gene: -
v_gene: TRBV25-1
j_gene: TRBJ2-7
abundance: -
CDR3nt: TGTGCCAGCAGTTTAAACAGGTACGAGCAGTACTTC
CDR3aa: CASSLNRYEQYF

d_gene: TRBD1
v_gene: TRBV11-2
j_gene: TRBJ2-1
abundance: -
CDR3nt: TGTGCCAGCAGCTCCACGACAGGGTCCAATGAGCAGTTCTTC
CDR3aa: CASSSTTGSNEQFF

d_gene: TRBD1
v_gene: TRBV4-1
j_gene: TRBJ1-2
abundance: once
CDR3nt: TGCGCCAGCAGCCAAGATGGCAGAGGACAGGGGGGTTTTGGCTACACCTTC
CDR3aa: CASSQDGRGQGGFGYTF

d_gene: -
v_gene: TRBV6-1
j_gene: TRBJ1-3
abundance: once
CDR3nt: TGTGCCAGCACCAAGCCGGGACTCTCTGGAAACACCATATATTTT
CDR3aa: CASTKPGLSGNTIYF

d_gene: -
v_gene: TRBV28
j_gene: TRBJ1-2
abundance: few
CDR3nt: TGTGCCAGCAGTCAACCGGGAGTGGGTGGCTACACCTTC
CDR3aa: CASSQPGVGGYTF

d_gene: TRBD1
v_gene: TRBV5-4
j_gene: TRBJ1-2
abundance: -
CDR3nt: TGTGCCAGCAGCTTGGTAACAGGGGGCGGCTATGGCTACACCTTC
CDR3aa: CASSLVTGGGYGYTF

d_gene: TRBD1
v_gene: TRBV7-9
j_gene: TRBJ2-2
abundance: -
CDR3nt: TGTGCCAGCAGCAATTCCGGGACAGGGTTTCGTGGGGCCGGGGAGCTGTTTTTT
CDR3aa: CASSNSGTGFRGAGELFF

d_gene: TRBD2
v_gene: TRBV10-3
j_gene: TRBJ2-7
abundance: -
CDR3nt: TGTGCCATCAGCGACTCTAGCGGGATGGTCGACGAGCAGTACTTC
CDR3aa: CAISDSSGMVDEQYF

d_gene: TRBD1
v_gene: TRBV7-2
j_gene: TRBJ1-1
abundance: few
CDR3nt: TGTGCCAGCAGCTTCACAGGGGGCACTGAAGCTTTCTTT
CDR3aa: CASSFTGGTEAFF

d_gene: TRBD2
v_gene: TRBV7-3
j_gene: TRBJ2-2
abundance: -
CDR3nt: TGTGCCAGCAGCTTAGGGACTAGCGGAGGGGCGAACACCGGGGAGCTGTTTTTT
CDR3aa: CASSLGTSGGANTGELFF

d_gene: -
v_gene: TRBV21-1
j_gene: TRBJ1-2
abundance: -
CDR3nt: TGTGCCAGCAGTTTCGCAGCAGGGGTCAGGAGTGGCTACACCTTC
CDR3aa: CASSFAAGVRSGYTF

d_gene: -
v_gene: TRBV5-6
j_gene: TRBJ2-4
abundance: -
CDR3nt: TGTGCCAGCAGCTTTTATGGTCGCGGACAGTTAGCCAAAAACATTCAGTACTTC
CDR3aa: CASSFYGRGQLAKNIQYF

d_gene: -
v_gene: TRBV18
j_gene: TRBJ2-3
abundance: -
CDR3nt: TGTGCCAGCTCACCGATCCGAGGGTCCTCTAGCACAGATACGCAGTATTTT
CDR3aa: CASSPIRGSSSTDTQYF

d_gene: TRBD1
v_gene: TRBV2
j_gene: TRBJ1-5
abundance: -
CDR3nt: TGTGCCAGCAGTTCGCGGACAGGGCGGGGCAATCAGCCCCAGCATTTT
CDR3aa: CASSSRTGRGNQPQHF

d_gene: -
v_gene: TRBV6-4
j_gene: TRBJ2-3
abundance: -
CDR3nt: TGTGCCAGCAGTGACTCGGGGGACTCCGCAGGAGATACGCAGTATTTT
CDR3aa: CASSDSGDSAGDTQYF

d_gene: TRBD1
v_gene: TRBV15
j_gene: TRBJ1-4
abundance: -
CDR3nt: TGTGCCACCAGCAGAGGGGGACAGACCGCTGCAACTAATGAAAAACTGTTTTTT
CDR3aa: CATSRGGQTAATNEKLFF